The source of this T cell receptor (beta chain) is a study of blood T cell repertoires in COVID-19. This table comes from immunoSEQ multiplex PCR, and its TCRdb copy is limited to in-frame clones, with some not included. In the table there are 190,000 or so clones, around 85% of which are singletons. This CDR3 contains 15 residues. Trimming shortened V by 0 bases and J by 2 bases, and 9 bases separated the two germline ends. CDR1 PRHDT and CDR2 FYEKMQ come from the germline V gene (reference sequence). The table lists this clone with a count of one. Sequencing was carried out using peripheral blood. The clonotype was recovered from a man aged 60 to 69 with COVID-19, enrolled during active disease. The V call is TRBV13, the J call TRBJ2-3; D may be TRBD1 (6 bases). The CDR3 DNA reads as TGTGCCAGCAGCTTAGGTACAGGGTTCACAGATACGCAGTATTTT. It codes for CASSLGTGFTDTQYF.